A selection of T cell receptor beta chains follows, all from one sample in a study of blood T cell repertoires in COVID-19. Produced via immunoSEQ multiplex PCR; TCRdb's table is partial and in-frame only. Of under 250,000 clones listed, about nine tenths are singletons. Sequenced input: PBMCs or T cells enriched from blood (not recorded which). These receptor sequences come from a man aged 35 to 55 who had recovered from COVID-19. The CDR3 runs from the conserved cysteine through the conserved F or W. A D gene is named only where the DNA matches it firmly. Not all rows give a size; the values are once, few, many and, for expanded clones, a class.

DNA: TGCGCCAGCAGCCAATCGTTGGGGACTAGCGGTAACAATGAGCAGTTCTTC
CDR3: CASSQSLGTSGNNEQFF
J: TRBJ2-1
V: TRBV4-1
D: TRBD2
size: -

DNA: TGTGCCAGCAGTTACGTAGCATCTGTTCAGCCCCAGCATTTT
CDR3: CASSYVASVQPQHF
J: TRBJ1-5
V: TRBV6-2/TRBV6-3
D: -
size: -

DNA: TGTGCCAGCAGAGCTGACACCTACAACACTGAAGCTTTCTTT
CDR3: CASRADTYNTEAFF
J: TRBJ1-1
V: TRBV6-5
D: -
size: -

DNA: TGTGCCAGCAGTGAAGCAGGCGCTAGCGGGATGTACGAGCAGTACTTC
CDR3: CASSEAGASGMYEQYF
J: TRBJ2-7
V: TRBV6-1
D: TRBD2
size: -

DNA: TGTGCCAGCAGTGTACTGAGCTCCTATAATTCACCCCTCCACTTT
CDR3: CASSVLSSYNSPLHF
J: TRBJ1-6
V: TRBV6-4
D: -
size: -

DNA: TGTGCCAGCAGTTCCCTAGGCGGGGAAGGGGAGACCCAGTACTTC
CDR3: CASSSLGGEGETQYF
J: TRBJ2-5
V: TRBV6-5
D: -
size: -

DNA: TGTGCCAGTAGTAGGACAGGGGAAACCGGGGAGCTGTTTTTT
CDR3: CASSRTGETGELFF
J: TRBJ2-2
V: TRBV19
D: TRBD1
size: -

DNA: TGTGCCAGCAGTCCCGGACAGCATAATGAAAAACTGTTTTTT
CDR3: CASSPGQHNEKLFF
J: TRBJ1-4
V: TRBV21-1
D: -
size: -

DNA: TGTGCCAGCAGCTCCGGGACTAGCGGGAGTCTCGGCGGGGAGCTGTTTTTT
CDR3: CASSSGTSGSLGGELFF
J: TRBJ2-2
V: TRBV11-3
D: TRBD2
size: -

DNA: TGTGCCAGCAGCACCGGGACAGGGGGTGATACGCAGTATTTT
CDR3: CASSTGTGGDTQYF
J: TRBJ2-3
V: TRBV9
D: TRBD1
size: -

DNA: TGTGCCAGCAGTGGGACATACCGCTCTGGAAACACCATATATTTT
CDR3: CASSGTYRSGNTIYF
J: TRBJ1-3
V: TRBV28
D: -
size: once

DNA: TGTGCCAGCAGCTACGGGGGGCCCTTGAACTATGGCTACACCTTC
CDR3: CASSYGGPLNYGYTF
J: TRBJ1-2
V: TRBV5-4
D: -
size: -

DNA: TGTGCCAGCAGTGTACCAGGGGAAGCTGGGGCCAACGTCCTGACTTTC
CDR3: CASSVPGEAGANVLTF
J: TRBJ2-6
V: TRBV2
D: -
size: -

DNA: TGTGCCAGCAGCTTAGCGAGCGGGAGGACAGATACGCAGTATTTT
CDR3: CASSLASGRTDTQYF
J: TRBJ2-3
V: TRBV7-9
D: TRBD2
size: -

DNA: TGTGCCAGCAATTCAGGACTAGCCCGGGGCATCAATGAGCAGTTCTTC
CDR3: CASNSGLARGINEQFF
J: TRBJ2-1
V: TRBV6-6
D: TRBD2
size: -

DNA: TGCAGCGGTGTTCAGACAGGGCACTATGGCTACACCTTC
CDR3: CSGVQTGHYGYTF
J: TRBJ1-2
V: TRBV29-1
D: TRBD1
size: few

DNA: TGTGCCAGCAGGGACGGACAGTTCTCTTTGGAGCAGTACTTC
CDR3: CASRDGQFSLEQYF
J: TRBJ2-7
V: TRBV6-6
D: -
size: -

DNA: TGTGCCAGCAGTTTATTACCCGCCTACTACGAGCAGTACTTC
CDR3: CASSLLPAYYEQYF
J: TRBJ2-7
V: TRBV28
D: -
size: -

DNA: TGTGCCAGCAGCTTAGTGGGGACTCAAGAGACCCAGTACTTC
CDR3: CASSLVGTQETQYF
J: TRBJ2-5
V: TRBV7-9
D: -
size: -

DNA: TGTGCCAGCAGCTTAGATCACACAGATACGCAGTATTTT
CDR3: CASSLDHTDTQYF
J: TRBJ2-3
V: TRBV7-2
D: -
size: -

DNA: TGCGCCAGCAGCCAAGGGGAGGCCTACGAGCAGTACTTC
CDR3: CASSQGEAYEQYF
J: TRBJ2-7
V: TRBV4-3
D: -
size: -

DNA: TGTGCCAGCAGCTCGGCCCAATCGGGGAGTCGAAATGAAAAACTGTTTTTT
CDR3: CASSSAQSGSRNEKLFF
J: TRBJ1-4
V: TRBV5-4
D: -
size: few

DNA: TGTGCCATCAGTGAAAGGAGGATGGCGGGCGATGAGCAGTTCTTC
CDR3: CAISERRMAGDEQFF
J: TRBJ2-1
V: TRBV10-3
D: -
size: once

DNA: TGTGCCAGCAGCCAAAGAGGGACAGCTACAGATACGCAGTATTTT
CDR3: CASSQRGTATDTQYF
J: TRBJ2-3
V: TRBV28
D: TRBD1
size: -

DNA: TGTGCCATCAGTGAGGTAGCGGGAGACACCGGGGAGCTGTTTTTT
CDR3: CAISEVAGDTGELFF
J: TRBJ2-2
V: TRBV10-3
D: TRBD2
size: few

DNA: TGTGCCAGCAGCTCGACAGGGGGCGCGGTAAATGGCTACACCTTC
CDR3: CASSSTGGAVNGYTF
J: TRBJ1-2
V: TRBV7-9
D: TRBD1
size: -

DNA: TGTGCCAGCGGACAGGGAAGAGGTGGCTACACCTTC
CDR3: CASGQGRGGYTF
J: TRBJ1-2
V: TRBV6-5
D: TRBD1
size: -

DNA: TGTGCCTGGATCCGGAGCTCCTACGAGCAGTACTTC
CDR3: CAWIRSSYEQYF
J: TRBJ2-7
V: TRBV30
D: -
size: -

DNA: TGTGCCAGCAGCCCTTGGGACAGGGTGGGCTACGAGCAGTACTTC
CDR3: CASSPWDRVGYEQYF
J: TRBJ2-7
V: TRBV3-1/TRBV3-2
D: TRBD1
size: -

DNA: TGTGCCAGCAGCTCGACAGTGAATCAGCCCCAGCATTTT
CDR3: CASSSTVNQPQHF
J: TRBJ1-5
V: TRBV7-6
D: -
size: -

DNA: TGTGCCAGCAGCTTGGGGAGGACAGGGCTAGATAGCAATCAGCCCCAGCATTTT
CDR3: CASSLGRTGLDSNQPQHF
J: TRBJ1-5
V: TRBV7-9
D: TRBD1
size: once

DNA: TGTGCCAGCAGCTTGGTATTTTCTAGCGGGGGGACCACAGATACGCAGTATTTT
CDR3: CASSLVFSSGGTTDTQYF
J: TRBJ2-3
V: TRBV5-6
D: TRBD2
size: -

DNA: TGCAGCGTTGCCCTAGCGGGGAAGAACACCGGGGAGCTGTTTTTT
CDR3: CSVALAGKNTGELFF
J: TRBJ2-2
V: TRBV29-1
D: TRBD2
size: -

DNA: TGTGCCAGCTCAGAAGGACAGGGGAGTAATGAAAAACTGTTTTTT
CDR3: CASSEGQGSNEKLFF
J: TRBJ1-4
V: TRBV18
D: TRBD1
size: few

DNA: TGCAGTGTTCCAGACTATGGCTACACCTTC
CDR3: CSVPDYGYTF
J: TRBJ1-2
V: TRBV20-1
D: -
size: -

DNA: TGTGCTAGTGGTTTGGTCCCAGGGCTGAACACTGAAGCTTTCTTT
CDR3: CASGLVPGLNTEAFF
J: TRBJ1-1
V: TRBV12-5
D: -
size: -

DNA: TGCGCCAGCAGCCAACTCAGAACCACCTACGAGCAGTACTTC
CDR3: CASSQLRTTYEQYF
J: TRBJ2-7
V: TRBV4-3
D: -
size: -

DNA: TGTGCCAGCAGCTCGATGGACAGGGGAGAAAAACTGTTTTTT
CDR3: CASSSMDRGEKLFF
J: TRBJ1-4
V: TRBV7-9
D: TRBD1
size: -

DNA: TGTGCCAGCAGCACCTCCGGGACTAGGTATGAGCAGTTCTTC
CDR3: CASSTSGTRYEQFF
J: TRBJ2-1
V: TRBV2
D: TRBD2
size: -

DNA: TGTGCCACCAGCGGCGGACAGGCACTTGCTGCCTATGGCTACACCTTC
CDR3: CATSGGQALAAYGYTF
J: TRBJ1-2
V: TRBV15
D: TRBD1
size: -

DNA: TGTGCCAGCAGCTTAGTGAGGCTAGCGGGAGCCCCGTCGTCCTACGAGCAGTACTTC
CDR3: CASSLVRLAGAPSSYEQYF
J: TRBJ2-7
V: TRBV7-9
D: TRBD2
size: once

DNA: TGCGCCAGCAGCTTGCGAGGGAGTGAGCAGTACTTC
CDR3: CASSLRGSEQYF
J: TRBJ2-7
V: TRBV5-1
D: -
size: -

DNA: TGTGCCAGCAGTGACGGTCGGGGGGGCCTCTCAGATACGCAGTATTTT
CDR3: CASSDGRGGLSDTQYF
J: TRBJ2-3
V: TRBV2
D: TRBD2
size: -

DNA: TGTGCCAGCAGCTCCGTCTTTCCGGGCACAGATACGCAGTATTTT
CDR3: CASSSVFPGTDTQYF
J: TRBJ2-3
V: TRBV5-4
D: -
size: once

DNA: TGTGCCAGCAGTTTGGGCAGCCCACCGGTTACTGAAGCTTTCTTT
CDR3: CASSLGSPPVTEAFF
J: TRBJ1-1
V: TRBV27
D: -
size: -

DNA: TGTGCCAGTAGTGCCCCGGGACAGGGAGCTTACGAGCAGTACTTC
CDR3: CASSAPGQGAYEQYF
J: TRBJ2-7
V: TRBV19
D: TRBD1
size: -

DNA: TGTGCCAGCAGTTTGTCCGGTGGCTACACCTTC
CDR3: CASSLSGGYTF
J: TRBJ1-2
V: TRBV12-3/TRBV12-4
D: -
size: -